This record covers a single TCR beta chain. Antigen: not known. Additional DNA sequences in this sample encode the identical CDR3. These data belong to a study of neoadjuvant anti-PD-1 for oral cavity cancer. Time point given: after neoadjuvant nivolumab, at surgical resection. Sequencing was performed with immunoSEQ multiplex PCR; in TCRdb, only in-frame clones are kept and a portion is missing. The data hold approximately 8,400 clones, with under 85% observed a single time. The V end lost 4 bases, the J end lost 5 bases, and 4 bases lay between the germline ends. CDR1 and CDR2 (germline): SGHRS, YFSETQ. This CDR3 is built from 11 residues. General observations from the study: Higher pretreatment Treg/Th17 ratios tracked higher pretreatment blood clonality.

The chain has TRBV5-1 and TRBJ2-1; no definite D call. This receptor was identified in a person between 40 and 80 years old with oral cavity squamous cell carcinoma. Specimen: PBMCs, collected after nivolumab (anti-PD-1) treatment. The CDR3 DNA follows: TGCGCCAGCAGCCTACACAATGAGCAGTTCTTC. Its protein is CASSLHNEQFF.